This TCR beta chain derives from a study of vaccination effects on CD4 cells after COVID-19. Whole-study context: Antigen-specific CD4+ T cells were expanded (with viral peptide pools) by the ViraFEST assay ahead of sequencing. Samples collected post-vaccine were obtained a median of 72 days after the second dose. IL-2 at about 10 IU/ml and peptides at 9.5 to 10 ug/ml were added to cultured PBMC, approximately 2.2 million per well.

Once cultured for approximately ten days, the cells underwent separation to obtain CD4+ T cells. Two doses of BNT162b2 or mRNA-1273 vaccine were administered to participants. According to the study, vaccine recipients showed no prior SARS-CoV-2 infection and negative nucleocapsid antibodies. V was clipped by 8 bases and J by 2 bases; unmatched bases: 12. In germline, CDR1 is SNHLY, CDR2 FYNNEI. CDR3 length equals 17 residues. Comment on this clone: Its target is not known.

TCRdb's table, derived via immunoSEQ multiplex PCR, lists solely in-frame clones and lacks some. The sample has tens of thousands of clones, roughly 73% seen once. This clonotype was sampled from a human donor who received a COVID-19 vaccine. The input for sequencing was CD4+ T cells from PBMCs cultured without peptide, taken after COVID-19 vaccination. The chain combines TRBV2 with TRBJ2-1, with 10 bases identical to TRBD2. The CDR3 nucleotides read TGTGCCAGCGGGGTAACTAGCGGGGCCTCAACCTACAATGAGCAGTTCTTC. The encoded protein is CASGVTSGASTYNEQFF.